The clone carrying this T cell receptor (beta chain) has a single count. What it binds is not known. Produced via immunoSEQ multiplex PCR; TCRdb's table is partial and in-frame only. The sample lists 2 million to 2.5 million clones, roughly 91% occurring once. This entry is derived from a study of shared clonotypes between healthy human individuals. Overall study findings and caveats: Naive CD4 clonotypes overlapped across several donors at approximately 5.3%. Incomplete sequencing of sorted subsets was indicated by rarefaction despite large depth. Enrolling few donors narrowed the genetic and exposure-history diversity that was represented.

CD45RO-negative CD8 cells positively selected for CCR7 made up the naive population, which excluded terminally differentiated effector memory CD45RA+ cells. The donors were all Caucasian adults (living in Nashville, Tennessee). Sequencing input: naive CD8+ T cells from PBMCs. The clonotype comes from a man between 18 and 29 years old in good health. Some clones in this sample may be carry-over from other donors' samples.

CDR3 coding DNA: TGCAGCGTGATGGACAGCTATGGCTACACCTTC. Its protein is CSVMDSYGYTF. V gene TRBV29-1 combines with J gene TRBJ1-2, with D possibly matching TRBD1 (6 bases). The CDR3 sequence is 11 residues long. The V gene lost 6 bases and the J gene lost 4 bases, with 9 bases spanning the gap. Germline assignment: CDR1 SQVTM and CDR2 ANQGSEA.